Included here is one T cell receptor beta chain sequence, with context. This clonotype was picked up many times. What antigen it recognizes has not been identified. Qualities for individual bases were not recorded, and no much larger clone is one base off. Per the germline V gene (reference sequence), SGHNT is the CDR1 and YYREEE is the CDR2. V is clipped by 0 bases and J by 5 bases, and the sequence between their germline boundaries is 6 bases long. Measured from the cysteine to the phenylalanine, the CDR3 is 13 residues long. The CDR3 DNA has 39 bases and is translated from base 1. TCR libraries were built from 400 to 450 ng RNA with the Immunoverse kit, using molecular barcoded adaptors covering alpha/delta and beta/gamma chains. The same RNA used for transcriptome sequencing was used for TCR library preparation. TCR libraries were sequenced on an Illumina HiSeq 4000 with 2 x 150 cycles. For the original study's pipeline: With MiXCR, TCR reads were aligned to human V, D, J and C references and assembled into CDR3 clonotypes, with quality filtering and error correction included. Clonotype counts and gene usage diversity were analyzed with the tcR package in R. For inspection of raw mapping reads, RNA-seq reads were mapped by STAR aligner version 2.5.3a onto GRCh37 of the human genome. To test the effect of sequencing depth on detected clonotypes, IR-seq fastq files were randomly downsampled using Seqtk 1.3. TCRdb applied fastp at Q25 and MiXCR to the public reads, then kept only in-frame beta chains. Each entry merges the rows of one CDR3 protein and shows their most common DNA and genes. The V and J calls shown here were made by TCRdb, not taken from the authors' results. The sample includes 43,000 or so distinct CDR3 sequences, with roughly 12% observed a single time. Of the sample, approximately 15% falls within the top ten clones.

This sample stems from a study of read filtering for tumor transcriptome and immune sequencing (dated by TCRdb to 2018 to 2020). Concerning the study at large: The cohort consisted of about 18 male and approximately 15 female patients, with a mean age of approximately 70 years and an age range of roughly 45 to 85. TCR repertoires obtained by targeted immune repertoire sequencing and by bulk whole-transcriptome sequencing performed on the same bone marrow samples were compared. A main aim was a read-filtering strategy for immune repertoire data, specifically whether clonotypes supported by a single read should be removed. After DNase treatment, whole-transcriptome libraries were prepared with the TruSeq RNA Access Library Prep Kit. TCR-region mapped reads per sample ranged from about 4.05 to 11 million with IR-seq versus only about 75 to 1273 with RNA-seq. By revised international staging, eight or nine patients were R-ISS I, over 15 were R-ISS II and 7 were R-ISS III.

Each patient had bone marrow sampled at the time of active disease. Bone marrow mononuclear cells were isolated by Ficoll-Hypaque density gradient centrifugation. CD138-negative cells were obtained by negative selection after labeling with CD138 magnetic microbeads on a MACS separator, removing myeloma plasma cells. Purity of the isolated cells was checked by flow cytometry on an Attune NxT using CD138 antibodies. Total RNA was extracted with TRIzol reagent and quantified with a NanoDrop spectrophotometer. For each patient, paired RNA-seq and IR-seq were run on the CD138-negative bone marrow sample from that patient. Overall results and qualifications from the work: When single-read clonotypes were removed, the proportions of shared clonotypes in IR-seq and RNA-seq correlated more strongly. Compared with RNA-seq, IR-seq captured clonotypes at much higher depth and more reliably, and a smaller IR-seq throughput was enough to identify most shared clonotypes. Single-read clonotypes made up around 85% of clonotypes but only approximately 3.5% of total reads in IR-seq, compared with roughly 70% of clonotypes and about 44% of reads in RNA-seq. Rather than purified T cells, the sorted CD138-negative fraction was a mixed bone marrow immune population.

Sequenced input: a population of CD138-negative cells sorted from bone marrow. Explained via the paper, the cell subset or site label denotes: bone marrow mononuclear cells depleted of CD138+ plasma/myeloma cells by negative magnetic selection. Here the chain combines TRBV5-4 and TRBJ2-1; the D gene cannot be named for sure. This sequence was found in a donor aged 40 or over with multiple myeloma. For the CDR3, the sequence is CASSLAGDNEQFF. The nucleotides read TGTGCCAGCAGCTTGGCCGGAGACAATGAGCAGTTCTTC. This CDR3, with the reference TRBV5-4 and TRBJ2-1 proteins standing in past its ends, gives the full variable domain ETGVTQSPTHLIKTRGQQVTLRCSSQSGHNTVSWYQQALGQGPQFIFQYYREEENGRGNFPPRFSGLQFPNYSSELNVNALELDDSALYLCASSLAGDNEQFFGPGTRLTVL.